This T cell receptor beta chain stems from a study of T cell changes during pregnancy in multiple sclerosis. This CDR3 comprises 12 residues. Per the germline V gene, CDR1 is SGHNT and CDR2 is YENEEA. V lost 5 bases and J 3 bases, leaving 4 bases between the germline ends. Repertoires were generated with immunoSEQ multiplex PCR, while TCRdb's copy carries only in-frame clones and drops some. The data hold about 100,000 clones, with approximately 91% observed a single time. This material consisted of peripheral blood, taken in the second trimester of pregnancy. This receptor was identified in a female donor with multiple sclerosis, enrolled in a pregnancy study. The chain joins TRBV11-3 to TRBJ2-2, with D hard to call. CDR3 sequence (DNA): TGTGCCAGCAGCGTCGACACCGGGGAGCTGTTTTTT. Translated: CASSVDTGELFF.